Below, 6 T cell receptor beta chains from the same sample are listed, as sequenced in a study of immune heterogeneity within non-small cell lung tumors. TCRs were amplified from 600 ng gDNA of bulk tumor per sample. Surgeons took several biopsies per primary tumor, spaced far apart, during surgery. The study enrolled patients with untreated, newly diagnosed non-small cell lung cancer who underwent curative surgery. The TCR beta CDR3 region was amplified by multiplex PCR employing 32 V and 13 J primers. TCRdb reanalysed the multiplex PCR reads using MiXCR and keeps one entry per CDR3 protein. The repertoire includes around 11,000 distinct CDR3 sequences, approximately 20% of them detected once, and 3.7% sits in the top ten. Sequencing was done on a sample of lung tumor tissue. The receptors originated from a man between 60 and 75 years old with non-small cell lung cancer.

The chain uses TRBV20-1 and TRBJ1-1, with a weak D call TRBD1 (6 bases). The CDR3 covers 13 residues. Germline assignment: CDR1 DFQATT and CDR2 SNEGSKA (reference sequence). The V and J ends lost 4 bases and 12 bases respectively, with 21 bases between them. CDR3 DNA: TGCAGTGCTACCCCCCCTCAGGGGCCTATGACTTTCTTT. Protein: CSATPPQGPMTFF.

This chain uses TRBV10-1 with TRBJ2-5; perhaps TRBD1 as D (6 bases). Germline V gene sequence: CDR1 WNHNN, CDR2 SYGVQD (reference sequence). With 2 bases removed from V and 2 bases from J, the gap between germline ends came to 15 bases. The CDR3 totals 16 residues. CDR3 sequence reads: CASSETPSQGQETQYF. CDR3 bases: TGCGCCAGCAGTGAGACACCATCACAGGGACAAGAGACCCAGTACTTC.

This clonotype is deemed medium-sized. The chain couples TRBV12-3 or TRBV12-4 to TRBJ1-1, with unresolved D. Trimming cost V 0 bases and J 7 bases, with 9 bases left between them. The CDR3 length is 13 residues. CDR3 sequence (DNA): TGTGCCAGCAGTTTAGCGGCACCCAATGAAGCTTTCTTT. It codes for CASSLAAPNEAFF.

Regarding this clonotype: Mismatch with germline at one junction end may stem from a read error. This chain uses TRBV6-2 or TRBV6-3 with TRBJ1-6; TRBD1 is a possible D gene (5 bases). The V gene's germline CDR1 is MNHEY and CDR2 SVGEGT. The CDR3 sequence is 16 residues long. The chain's CDR3 is CASSPLLGRENSALHF. DNA for the CDR3: TGTGCCAGCAGTCCCCTTCTCGGCAGGGAAAATTCAGCCCTCCACTTT.

This clonotype was seen a few times. The chain is built from TRBV18 and TRBJ1-1; the D is unclear. There are 16 residues in the CDR3. The germline V gene encodes CDR1 KGHSH and CDR2 LQKENI. With 3 bases removed from V and 0 bases from J, the gap between germline ends came to 14 bases. The CDR3 here is CASSPRLGILNTEAFF. The CDR3 nucleotides read TGTGCCAGCTCACCCCGGCTCGGGATTTTGAACACTGAAGCTTTCTTT.

By sample fraction, this clonotype is medium-sized. The chain uses TRBV19 and TRBJ1-4, with TRBD1 matching over 7 bases. Germline trimming cut 6 bases from V and 3 bases from J; bases unmatched to any gene: 10. The CDR3 has 16 residues. Germline V gene lookup returns CDR1 LNHDA and CDR2 SQIVND (reference sequence). CDR3 DNA: TGTGCCAGTAGCAAACCCGGGACAGAGTCTAATGAAAAACTGTTTTTT. This gives the protein CASSKPGTESNEKLFF.